Listed below are T cell receptor beta chains from one sample, sequenced in a study of control samples from healthy donors and cancer patients. Some clones are missing from TCRdb's copy, which holds only in-frame ones; the method was immunoSEQ multiplex PCR. The sample yields 70,000 to 75,000 clones, approximately 94% seen once. Sequencing was done on a sample of blood. These receptors were collected from a woman aged 25 to 39 in good health. The conserved cysteine and the conserved F or W are not part of the CDR3 here. Each record gives: D gene, V gene, J gene, clone size, CDR3 protein. The D gene is left open where the match is weak. A clone size is listed for some rows: how often the clone was seen (once, few, many), or a class if it is expanded.

d_call: TRBD1; v_call: TRBV11-2; j_call: TRBJ1-2; clone_size: -; cdr3_aa: ASSLGQGLGYT
d_call: TRBD1; v_call: TRBV5-1; j_call: TRBJ1-1; clone_size: -; cdr3_aa: ASSQRTGNTEAF
d_call: TRBD1; v_call: TRBV6-5; j_call: TRBJ1-2; clone_size: -; cdr3_aa: ASRLNRGHYGYT
d_call: TRBD1; v_call: TRBV9; j_call: TRBJ2-3; clone_size: once; cdr3_aa: ASSPGGAKDTQY
d_call: -; v_call: TRBV7-8; j_call: TRBJ1-1; clone_size: -; cdr3_aa: ASSLGGDTEAF
d_call: -; v_call: TRBV29-1; j_call: TRBJ1-2; clone_size: -; cdr3_aa: SVHNGQPTFYGYT
d_call: TRBD1; v_call: TRBV19; j_call: TRBJ1-2; clone_size: -; cdr3_aa: ASTGTGYGYT
d_call: TRBD2; v_call: TRBV9; j_call: TRBJ2-5; clone_size: -; cdr3_aa: ASSAGELAGEQETQY
d_call: -; v_call: TRBV12-3/TRBV12-4; j_call: TRBJ2-7; clone_size: -; cdr3_aa: ASSLVISYEQY
d_call: -; v_call: TRBV30; j_call: TRBJ1-5; clone_size: -; cdr3_aa: AWSVQGTRDQPQH
d_call: -; v_call: TRBV10-1; j_call: TRBJ1-1; clone_size: -; cdr3_aa: ASSDDDSEGTEAF
d_call: -; v_call: TRBV3-1/TRBV3-2; j_call: TRBJ2-2; clone_size: -; cdr3_aa: ASSQSGGGLEGVAGELF
d_call: -; v_call: TRBV30; j_call: TRBJ1-4; clone_size: -; cdr3_aa: AWSVHTATNEKLF
d_call: -; v_call: TRBV12-3/TRBV12-4; j_call: TRBJ1-5; clone_size: -; cdr3_aa: ASSRSQGQPQH
d_call: -; v_call: TRBV18; j_call: TRBJ1-1; clone_size: once; cdr3_aa: ASSPDSGRTEAF
d_call: TRBD1; v_call: TRBV7-8; j_call: TRBJ1-1; clone_size: -; cdr3_aa: ASSPTTGGAEAF
d_call: -; v_call: TRBV19; j_call: TRBJ2-2; clone_size: -; cdr3_aa: ASRNRAYTGELF
d_call: TRBD2; v_call: TRBV13; j_call: TRBJ2-3; clone_size: -; cdr3_aa: ASSPHSPTSGGASVPDTQY
d_call: -; v_call: TRBV27; j_call: TRBJ1-5; clone_size: -; cdr3_aa: ASSSGGRRNQPQH
d_call: -; v_call: TRBV27; j_call: TRBJ1-1; clone_size: -; cdr3_aa: ASSWTEATEAF
d_call: TRBD1; v_call: TRBV9; j_call: TRBJ1-2; clone_size: -; cdr3_aa: ASSQGQGYGYT
d_call: -; v_call: TRBV2; j_call: TRBJ1-1; clone_size: -; cdr3_aa: ASSAGDTEAF
d_call: -; v_call: TRBV6-5; j_call: TRBJ2-7; clone_size: -; cdr3_aa: ASKDGAYEQY
d_call: TRBD1; v_call: TRBV24-1; j_call: TRBJ1-2; clone_size: -; cdr3_aa: ATSDQGARGYT
d_call: -; v_call: TRBV4-1; j_call: TRBJ1-2; clone_size: few; cdr3_aa: ASSQVLGDGYT
d_call: -; v_call: TRBV25-1; j_call: TRBJ2-2; clone_size: -; cdr3_aa: ASSGARETGELF
d_call: TRBD1; v_call: TRBV29-1; j_call: TRBJ1-5; clone_size: -; cdr3_aa: SVAGTDNSNQPQH
d_call: -; v_call: TRBV11-1; j_call: TRBJ2-5; clone_size: once; cdr3_aa: ASSYGETQY
d_call: -; v_call: TRBV3-1/TRBV3-2; j_call: TRBJ2-7; clone_size: few; cdr3_aa: ASSQVFHSSYEQY
d_call: TRBD1; v_call: TRBV2; j_call: TRBJ1-6; clone_size: -; cdr3_aa: ASSQGQGASPLH
d_call: -; v_call: TRBV4-1; j_call: TRBJ1-6; clone_size: once; cdr3_aa: ASSGASPYSPLH
d_call: TRBD1; v_call: TRBV4-1; j_call: TRBJ2-3; clone_size: once; cdr3_aa: ASSQENRGPFSTDTQY
d_call: -; v_call: TRBV29-1; j_call: TRBJ2-2; clone_size: -; cdr3_aa: SGTRESGELF
d_call: -; v_call: TRBV6-1; j_call: TRBJ2-7; clone_size: -; cdr3_aa: ASSEVPTTLYEQY
d_call: -; v_call: TRBV6-5; j_call: TRBJ1-3; clone_size: -; cdr3_aa: ASGSRGSGNTIY
d_call: -; v_call: TRBV6-5; j_call: TRBJ1-4; clone_size: -; cdr3_aa: ASRPIATNEKLF
d_call: TRBD2; v_call: TRBV7-6; j_call: TRBJ2-3; clone_size: -; cdr3_aa: ASSSPGTSDEDTQY
d_call: -; v_call: TRBV5-4; j_call: TRBJ1-1; clone_size: -; cdr3_aa: ASSSGTLNTEAF
d_call: TRBD2; v_call: TRBV4-2; j_call: TRBJ2-5; clone_size: once; cdr3_aa: ASSGGVQETQY
d_call: TRBD1; v_call: TRBV2; j_call: TRBJ1-1; clone_size: -; cdr3_aa: ASRVYGTENTEAF